This T cell receptor (beta chain) was observed in a study of human T cells and chemical hapten exposure. General study points: Expanded TCR sets contained significantly more large CDR3 similarity clusters than controls.

This CDR3 contains 13 residues. V gave up 3 bases and J gave up 8 bases; unmatched junction bases: 4. The V gene's germline CDR1 is SGHTA and CDR2 FQGTGA. One entry per CDR3 protein results from TCRdb running MiXCR on the RACE reads. The data contain about 100,000 distinct CDR3 sequences, 9.5% to 11% of them singletons. Concerning this clonotype itself: Antigen specificity is unknown.

Time point defined: patch test 1, 2 weeks after DPC sensitization. The treatment is: therapeutic diphenylcyclopropenone sensitization with weekly scalp DPC. Blood was collected ahead of every patch test applied. It was unfractionated whole blood from which total RNA was extracted. The chain is built from TRBV7-3 and TRBJ1-2, with 9 bases matching TRBD1. This specimen consisted of whole blood, obtained in connection with sensitization to the hapten diphenylcyclopropenone (DPC). This receptor was identified in a woman in her forties with alopecia areata. Some clones in this sample may be carry-over from other donors' samples. CDR3 DNA sequence: TGTGCCAGCAGCTTCGAGGACAGGGGCGGCTACACCTTC. Its protein is CASSFEDRGGYTF.